Reported below is one TCR beta chain. These data originate in a study of blood T cell repertoires in COVID-19. Background on the study: Sites across the United States, Italy and Spain contributed samples from acute and convalescent COVID-19. The analysed material was cDNA or gDNA that came from T cells, B-cell-depleted T cells, or PBMCs.

The protocol was immunoSEQ multiplex PCR, while the TCRdb copy is restricted to in-frame clones and leaves out a portion. The data show a few hundred thousand clones, around 85% seen once. CDR3 length: 13 amino acids. The V gene's germline CDR1 is SGHAT and CDR2 FQNNGV. Unmatched junction bases numbered 4, after V lost 5 bases and J lost 7 bases. Sequencing input: peripheral blood. The sequence was collected from a human donor in a cohort sampled during active COVID-19. The chain links TRBV11-2 to TRBJ2-2, with TRBD1 matching over 7 bases. The CDR3 DNA reads as TGTGCCAGCAGCCCGTGGACAGGCGGGGAGCTGTTTTTT. Its protein is CASSPWTGGELFF.